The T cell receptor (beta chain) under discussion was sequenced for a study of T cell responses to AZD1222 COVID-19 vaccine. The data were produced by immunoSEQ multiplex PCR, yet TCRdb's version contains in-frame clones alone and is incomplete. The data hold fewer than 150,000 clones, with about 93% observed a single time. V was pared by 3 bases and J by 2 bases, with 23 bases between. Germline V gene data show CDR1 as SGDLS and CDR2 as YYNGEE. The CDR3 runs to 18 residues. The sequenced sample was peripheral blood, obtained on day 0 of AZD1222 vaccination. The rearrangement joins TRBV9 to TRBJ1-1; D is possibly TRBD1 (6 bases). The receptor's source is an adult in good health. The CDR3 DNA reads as TGTGCCAGCAGCGAGATGGACAGTTCCCCAAGATACAACACTGAAGCTTTCTTT. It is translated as CASSEMDSSPRYNTEAFF.